The TCR beta chain described here comes from a study of shared clonotypes between healthy human individuals. Across the whole study: The people who gave samples were a couple of women and three men aged 18 to 49. Plates per donor: three CD4 naive, three CD4 memory, two CD8 naive, one CD8 memory. Study-level findings and limits: Deeper or shallower sequencing was expected to change how clonotypes are shared among donors.

In the case of this clone: The antigen is unknown. The sample has other DNA sequences that encode this CDR3 too.

In the sorted-subset replicate PCRs, about 200 ng DNA, 25,000 to 30,000 T cell genomes, was used. Assay: immunoSEQ multiplex PCR; the TCRdb copy retains only in-frame clones and omits some. The sample includes 1 million to 1.2 million clones, roughly 80% of them seen just once. The CDR3 extends over 13 amino acids. Germline V gives CDR1 SGHAT, CDR2 FQNNGV. V lost 3 bases, J lost 2 bases, and 7 bases lay in between. Sequenced sample: memory CD4+ T cells from PBMCs. The subset denotes: CD45RA-negative fraction. The J gene is TRBJ1-2, the V gene TRBV11-2; possibly TRBD1 for D (5 bases). This receptor was identified in a man between 18 and 29 years old in good health. Some clones in this sample may be carry-over from other donors' samples. This CDR3 is CASSFGGNYGYTF. In DNA form, the CDR3 reads TGTGCCAGCAGCTTCGGGGGGAACTATGGCTACACCTTC. Variable domain in full (rest from reference TRBV11-2 and TRBJ1-2): EAGVAQSPRYKIIEKRQSVAFWCNPISGHATLYWYQQILGQGPKLLIQFQNNGVVDDSQLPKDRFSAERLKGVDSTLKIQPAKLEDSAVYLCASSFGGNYGYTFGSGTRLTVV.